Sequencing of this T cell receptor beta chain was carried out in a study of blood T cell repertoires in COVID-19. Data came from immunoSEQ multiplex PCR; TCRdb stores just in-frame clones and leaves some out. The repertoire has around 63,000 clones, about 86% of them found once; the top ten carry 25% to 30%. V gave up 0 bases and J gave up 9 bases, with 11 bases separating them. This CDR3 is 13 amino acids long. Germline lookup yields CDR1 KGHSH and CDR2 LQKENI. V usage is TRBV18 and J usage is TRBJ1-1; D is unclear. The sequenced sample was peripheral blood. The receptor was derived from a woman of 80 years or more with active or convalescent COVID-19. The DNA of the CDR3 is TGTGCCAGCTCACCACCTGGAGCGGAAAAAGCTTTCTTT. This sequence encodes CASSPPGAEKAFF.